This T cell receptor beta chain is drawn from a study of identical twins. Study outcomes and limitations: There were fewer insertions in abundant cord blood beta clonotypes, but memory repertoires showed no such pattern.

TCRdb redid the calling of the 5' RACE reads with MiXCR, one entry per CDR3 protein. The data contain a few hundred thousand distinct CDR3 sequences, approximately 10% of them singletons. J lost 5 bases, V lost 6 bases, and 6 bases had no gene match. The CDR3 covers 13 residues. Germline CDR1 DFQATT, CDR2 SNEGSKA (reference sequence). About this clonotype itself: Its antigen is undetermined.

The sample was also reused in another study, on yellow fever vaccine responses in identical twins.

Sequenced input: PBMCs. The chain couples TRBV20-1 to TRBJ2-3, with 9 bases that match TRBD2. The TCR sequence derives from a woman aged 18-35 years in good health. CDR3 region: CSAVAGAGDTQYF. In DNA form, the CDR3 reads TGCAGTGCCGTAGCGGGAGCGGGAGATACGCAGTATTTT.